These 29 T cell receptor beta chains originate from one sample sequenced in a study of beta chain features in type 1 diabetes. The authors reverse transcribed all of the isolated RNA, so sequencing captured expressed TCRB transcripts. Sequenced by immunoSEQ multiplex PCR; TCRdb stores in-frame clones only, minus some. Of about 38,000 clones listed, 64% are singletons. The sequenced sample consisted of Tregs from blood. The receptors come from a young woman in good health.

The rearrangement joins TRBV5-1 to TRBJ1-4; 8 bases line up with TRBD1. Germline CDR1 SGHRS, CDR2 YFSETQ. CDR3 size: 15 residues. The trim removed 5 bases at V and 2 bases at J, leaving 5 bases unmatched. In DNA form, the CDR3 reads TGCGCCAGCAGGGGTCAGGGGGCCACTAATGAAAAACTGTTTTTT. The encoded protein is CASRGQGATNEKLFF.

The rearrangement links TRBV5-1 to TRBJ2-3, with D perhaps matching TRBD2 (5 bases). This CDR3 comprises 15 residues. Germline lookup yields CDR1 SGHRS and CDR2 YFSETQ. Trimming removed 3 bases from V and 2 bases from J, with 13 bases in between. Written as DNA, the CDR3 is TGCGCCAGCAGCTCCGGGGTCTTGAACACAGATACGCAGTATTTT. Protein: CASSSGVLNTDTQYF. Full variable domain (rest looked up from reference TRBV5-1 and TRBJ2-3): KAGVTQTPRYLIKTRGQQVTLSCSPISGHRSVSWYQQTPGQGLQFLFEYFSETQRNKGNFPGRFSGRQFSNSRSEMNVSTLELGDSALYLCASSSGVLNTDTQYFGPGTRLTVL.

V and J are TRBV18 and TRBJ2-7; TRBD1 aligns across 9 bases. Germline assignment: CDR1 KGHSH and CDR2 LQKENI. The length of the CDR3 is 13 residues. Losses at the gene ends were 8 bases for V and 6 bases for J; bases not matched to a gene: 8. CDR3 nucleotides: TGTGCCAGCCAAGGGACAGGGCCTACCGAGCAGTACTTC. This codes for CASQGTGPTEQYF.

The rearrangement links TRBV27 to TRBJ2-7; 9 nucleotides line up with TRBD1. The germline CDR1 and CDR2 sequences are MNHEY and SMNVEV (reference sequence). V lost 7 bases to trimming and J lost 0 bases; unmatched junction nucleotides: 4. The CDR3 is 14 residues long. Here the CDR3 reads CASKRTGVSYEQYF. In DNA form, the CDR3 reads TGTGCCAGCAAAAGGACAGGGGTCTCCTACGAGCAGTACTTC.

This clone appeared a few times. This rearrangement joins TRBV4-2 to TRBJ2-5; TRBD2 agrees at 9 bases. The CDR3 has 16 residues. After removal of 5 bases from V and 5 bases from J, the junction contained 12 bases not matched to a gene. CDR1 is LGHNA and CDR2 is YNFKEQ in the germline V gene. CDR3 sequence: CASSERKIAGVETQYF. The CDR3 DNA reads TGTGCCAGCAGCGAACGGAAAATAGCGGGAGTTGAGACCCAGTACTTC.

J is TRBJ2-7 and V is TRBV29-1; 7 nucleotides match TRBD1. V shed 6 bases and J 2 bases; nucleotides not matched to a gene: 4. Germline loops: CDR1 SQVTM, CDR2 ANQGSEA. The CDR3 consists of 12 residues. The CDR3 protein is CSVTGQTYEQYF. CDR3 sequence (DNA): TGCAGCGTCACGGGACAGACCTACGAGCAGTACTTC.

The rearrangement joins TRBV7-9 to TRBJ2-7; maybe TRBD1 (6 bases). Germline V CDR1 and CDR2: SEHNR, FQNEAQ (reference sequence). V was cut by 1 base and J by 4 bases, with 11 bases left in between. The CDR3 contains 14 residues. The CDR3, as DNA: TGTGCCAGCAGCTTAGACAGGGTGGATTACGAGCAGTACTTC. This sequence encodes CASSLDRVDYEQYF.

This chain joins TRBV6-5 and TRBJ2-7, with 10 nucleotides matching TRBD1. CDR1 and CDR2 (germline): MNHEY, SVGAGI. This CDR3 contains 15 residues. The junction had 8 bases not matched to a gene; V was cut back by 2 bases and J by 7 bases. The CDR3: CASSYPGTGDVEQYF. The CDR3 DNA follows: TGTGCCAGCAGTTACCCCGGGACAGGGGACGTTGAGCAGTACTTC.

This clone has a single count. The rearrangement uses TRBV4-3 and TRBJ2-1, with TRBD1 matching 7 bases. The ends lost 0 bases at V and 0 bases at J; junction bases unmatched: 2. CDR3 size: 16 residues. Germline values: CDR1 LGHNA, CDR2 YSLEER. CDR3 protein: CASSQDRGPSYNEQFF. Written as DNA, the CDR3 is TGCGCCAGCAGCCAAGATAGGGGGCCCTCCTACAATGAGCAGTTCTTC.

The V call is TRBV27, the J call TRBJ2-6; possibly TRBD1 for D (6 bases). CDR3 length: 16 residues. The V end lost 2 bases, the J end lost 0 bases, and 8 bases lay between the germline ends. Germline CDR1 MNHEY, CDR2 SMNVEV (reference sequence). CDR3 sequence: CASSLQGISGANVLTF. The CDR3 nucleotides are TGTGCCAGCAGTTTACAGGGGATCTCTGGGGCCAACGTCCTGACTTTC. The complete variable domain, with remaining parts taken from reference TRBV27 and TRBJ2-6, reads EAQVTQNPRYLITVTGKKLTVTCSQNMNHEYMSWYRQDPGLGLRQIYYSMNVEVTDKGDVPEGYKVSRKEKRNFPLILESPSPNQTSLYFCASSLQGISGANVLTFGAGSRLTVL.

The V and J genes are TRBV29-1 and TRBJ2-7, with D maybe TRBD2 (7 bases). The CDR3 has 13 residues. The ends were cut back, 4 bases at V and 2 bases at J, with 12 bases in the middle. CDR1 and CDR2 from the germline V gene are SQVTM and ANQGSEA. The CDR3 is CSVAGGRTYEQYF. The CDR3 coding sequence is TGCAGCGTTGCGGGGGGCCGGACCTACGAGCAGTACTTC.

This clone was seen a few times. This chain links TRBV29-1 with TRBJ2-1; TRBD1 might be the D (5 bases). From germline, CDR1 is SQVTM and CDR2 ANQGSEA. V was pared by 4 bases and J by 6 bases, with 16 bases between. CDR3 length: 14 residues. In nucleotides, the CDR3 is TGCAGCGTTGCCCGGATAGGGGCATTCAATGAGCAGTTCTTC. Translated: CSVARIGAFNEQFF.

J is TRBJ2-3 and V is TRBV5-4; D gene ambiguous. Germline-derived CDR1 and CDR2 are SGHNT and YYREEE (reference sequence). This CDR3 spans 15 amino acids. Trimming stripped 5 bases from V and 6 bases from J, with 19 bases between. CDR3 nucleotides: TGTGCCAGCAGTCTATCTGCCCTGTATCCGGATACGCAGTATTTT. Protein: CASSLSALYPDTQYF.

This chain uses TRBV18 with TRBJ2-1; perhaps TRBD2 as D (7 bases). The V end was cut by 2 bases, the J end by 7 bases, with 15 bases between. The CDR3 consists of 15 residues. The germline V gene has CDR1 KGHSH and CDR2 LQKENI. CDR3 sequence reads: CASSPKSGGINEQFF. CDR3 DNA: TGTGCCAGCTCACCAAAATCGGGGGGCATAAATGAGCAGTTCTTC.

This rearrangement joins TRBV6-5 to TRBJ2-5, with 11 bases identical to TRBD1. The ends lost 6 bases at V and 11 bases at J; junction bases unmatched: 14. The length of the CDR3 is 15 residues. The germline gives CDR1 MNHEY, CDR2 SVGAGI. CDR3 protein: CASSPLGQGAAEQYF. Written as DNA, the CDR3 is TGTGCCAGCAGCCCACTCGGACAGGGGGCGGCTGAGCAGTACTTC.

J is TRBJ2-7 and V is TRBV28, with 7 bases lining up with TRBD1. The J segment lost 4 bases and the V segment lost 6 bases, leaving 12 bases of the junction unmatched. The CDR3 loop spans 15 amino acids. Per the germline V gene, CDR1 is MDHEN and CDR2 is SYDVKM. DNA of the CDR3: TGTGCCAGCAGCTACCCCGGGACAGCAGGTTACGAGCAGTACTTC. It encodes CASSYPGTAGYEQYF.

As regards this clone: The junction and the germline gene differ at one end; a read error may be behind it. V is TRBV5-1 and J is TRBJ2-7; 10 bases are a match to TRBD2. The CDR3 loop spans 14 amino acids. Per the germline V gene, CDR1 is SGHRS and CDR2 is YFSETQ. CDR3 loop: CASRLGLAGDEQYF. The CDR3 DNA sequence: TGCGCCAGCAGATTGGGCCTAGCGGGAGACGAGCAGTACTTC.

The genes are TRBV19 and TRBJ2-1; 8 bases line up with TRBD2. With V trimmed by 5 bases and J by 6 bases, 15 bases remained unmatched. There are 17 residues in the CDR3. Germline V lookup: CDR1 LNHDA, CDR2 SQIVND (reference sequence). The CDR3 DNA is TGTGCCAGTAGTCGGCTAGCGGGTCTGGGGGTCCTCAATGAGCAGTTCTTC. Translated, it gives CASSRLAGLGVLNEQFF.

CDR3 nucleotides: TGTGCCAGCAGCTTAGCCGACAGGGGCGGACAGCCCCAGCATTTT. It specifies CASSLADRGGQPQHF. The chain recombines TRBV7-8 with TRBJ1-5; 8 bases are a match to TRBD1. J gave up 7 bases and V 0 bases, and 5 bases lay outside the gene matches. Germline CDR1 and CDR2: SGHVS and FQNEAQ. This CDR3 comprises 15 residues.

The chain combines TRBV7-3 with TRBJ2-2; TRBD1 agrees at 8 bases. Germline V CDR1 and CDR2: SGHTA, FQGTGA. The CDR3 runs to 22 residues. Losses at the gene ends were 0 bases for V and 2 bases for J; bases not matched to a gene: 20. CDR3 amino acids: CASSLTLTGVIAPGENTGELFF. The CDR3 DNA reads TGTGCCAGCAGCTTAACGCTGACAGGGGTCATTGCCCCCGGGGAAAACACCGGGGAGCTGTTTTTT.

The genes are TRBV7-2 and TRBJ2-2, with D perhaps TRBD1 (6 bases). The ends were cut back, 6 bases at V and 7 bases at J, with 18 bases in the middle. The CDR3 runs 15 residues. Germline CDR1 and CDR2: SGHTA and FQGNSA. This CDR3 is CASSRQVVVVGELFF. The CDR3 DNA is TGTGCCAGCAGTCGACAGGTGGTGGTCGTCGGGGAGCTGTTTTTT.

CDR3 DNA: TGTGCCAGCAGCTGGGGACTACTTAACACCGGGGAGCTGTTTTTT. Its translation: CASSWGLLNTGELFF. The V and J genes are TRBV7-2 and TRBJ2-2; TRBD2 aligns across 7 bases. CDR1 is SGHTA, CDR2 FQGNSA, per germline. CDR3 length equals 15 residues. V trimming: 4 bases; J trimming: 2 bases; junction bases outside the gene matches: 4.

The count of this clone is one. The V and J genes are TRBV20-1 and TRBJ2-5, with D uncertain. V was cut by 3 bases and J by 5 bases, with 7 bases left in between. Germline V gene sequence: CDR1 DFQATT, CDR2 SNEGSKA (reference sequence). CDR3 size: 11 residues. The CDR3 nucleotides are TGCAGTGCTAGGAGATACGAGACCCAGTACTTC. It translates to CSARRYETQYF.

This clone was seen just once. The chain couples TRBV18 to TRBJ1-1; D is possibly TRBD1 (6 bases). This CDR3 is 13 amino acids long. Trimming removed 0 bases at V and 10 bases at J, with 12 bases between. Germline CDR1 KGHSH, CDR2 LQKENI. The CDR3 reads CASSPPGHGGAFF. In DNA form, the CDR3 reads TGTGCCAGCTCACCACCGGGACACGGTGGAGCTTTCTTT.

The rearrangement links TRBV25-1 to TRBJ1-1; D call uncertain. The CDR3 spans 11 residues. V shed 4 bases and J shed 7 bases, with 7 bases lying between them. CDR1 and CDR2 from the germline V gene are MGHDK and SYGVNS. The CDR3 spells CASSGQREAFF. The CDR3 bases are TGTGCCAGCAGTGGGCAGCGTGAAGCTTTCTTT.

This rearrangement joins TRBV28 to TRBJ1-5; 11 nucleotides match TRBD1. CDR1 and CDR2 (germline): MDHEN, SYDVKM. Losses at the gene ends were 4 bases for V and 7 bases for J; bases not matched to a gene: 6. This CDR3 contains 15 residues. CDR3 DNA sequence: TGTGCCAGCAGTTCTGGACAGGGGGCACTGCAGCCCCAGCATTTT. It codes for CASSSGQGALQPQHF. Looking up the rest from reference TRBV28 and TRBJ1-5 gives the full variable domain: DVKVTQSSRYLVKRTGEKVFLECVQDMDHENMFWYRQDPGLGLRLIYFSYDVKMKEKGDIPEGYSVSREKKERFSLILESASTNQTSMYLCASSSGQGALQPQHFGDGTRLSIL.

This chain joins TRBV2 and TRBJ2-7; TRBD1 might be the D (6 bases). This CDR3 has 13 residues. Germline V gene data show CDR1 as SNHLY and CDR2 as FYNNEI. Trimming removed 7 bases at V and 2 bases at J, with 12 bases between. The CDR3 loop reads CASTPQGPYEQYF. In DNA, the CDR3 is TGTGCCAGCACCCCGCAGGGGCCCTACGAGCAGTACTTC.

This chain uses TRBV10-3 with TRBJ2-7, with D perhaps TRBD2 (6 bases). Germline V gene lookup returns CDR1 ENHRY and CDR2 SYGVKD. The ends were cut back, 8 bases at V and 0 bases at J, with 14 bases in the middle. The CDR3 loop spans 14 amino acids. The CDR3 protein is CAIRASDRSYEQYF. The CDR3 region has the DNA TGTGCCATCCGGGCTAGCGACCGCTCCTACGAGCAGTACTTC.

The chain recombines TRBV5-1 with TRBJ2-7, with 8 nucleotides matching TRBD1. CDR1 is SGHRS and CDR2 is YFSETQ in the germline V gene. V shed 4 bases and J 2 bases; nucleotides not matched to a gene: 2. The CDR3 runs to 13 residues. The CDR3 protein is CASSRDRTYEQYF. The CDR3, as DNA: TGCGCCAGCAGCCGGGACAGGACCTACGAGCAGTACTTC. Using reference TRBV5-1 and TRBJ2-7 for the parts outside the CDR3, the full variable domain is KAGVTQTPRYLIKTRGQQVTLSCSPISGHRSVSWYQQTPGQGLQFLFEYFSETQRNKGNFPGRFSGRQFSNSRSEMNVSTLELGDSALYLCASSRDRTYEQYFGPGTRLTVT.